Below, one T cell receptor (beta chain) is given with its context. Its antigen is undetermined. This sample was included in a study of early T cells in non-severe SARS-CoV-2 infection. Study-wide points: The VDJdb matching leaned toward anti-spike CD8 responses and overlooked private and CD4 specificities.

Separate cDNA molecules each had unique molecular identifiers attached to them. Via MiXCR, TCRdb re-called the 5' RACE reads, giving one row per CDR3 protein. The data contain 28,000 or so distinct CDR3 sequences, under 4% of them seen just once; the ten biggest clones take up about 7.5%. The CDR3 is 14 residues long. With 0 bases removed from V and 4 bases from J, the gap between germline ends came to 12 bases. Germline-derived CDR1 and CDR2 are DFQATT and SNEGSKA (reference sequence). This receptor was obtained from an adult who was a healthcare worker with PCR-confirmed SARS-CoV-2 infection or an uninfected control (not recorded which). This chain links TRBV20-1 with TRBJ1-1, with unresolved D. Specimen: whole blood. CDR3 DNA sequence: TGCAGTGCTAGAGAGTCGTCCCGAGTCACTGAAGCTTTCTTT. Its protein product is CSARESSRVTEAFF.